This TCR beta chain is drawn from a study of blood T cells in healthy people across ages. Whole-study context: Roughly one uniquely barcoded beta molecule per two T cells was captured.

This clonotype was counted between two and nine times. Alongside a J-beta primer mix, a sample-barcoded 5' primer served in a second PCR lasting 7 to 11 cycles. TCRdb reanalysed the 5' RACE reads using MiXCR and keeps one entry per CDR3 protein. The sample consists of 1.5 million to 2 million distinct CDR3 sequences, roughly 49% of them appearing once. The CDR3 length is 15 residues. The germline V gene encodes CDR1 SQVTM and CDR2 ANQGSEA. Trimming at V came to 2 bases and at J to 1 base, leaving 8 bases not matched to a gene. The chain recombines TRBV29-1 with TRBJ2-7, with 7 bases matching TRBD1. The source is a woman aged 40 to 50 in good health. Material for sequencing was blood. CDR3: CSVESTGVGSYEQYF. CDR3 in DNA: TGCAGCGTTGAAAGTACAGGGGTGGGATCCTACGAGCAGTACTTC.